Following are 27 T cell receptor beta chains from one sample sequenced in a study of blood T cell repertoires in COVID-19. Here immunoSEQ multiplex PCR was the method, and the copy in TCRdb shows in-frame clones only, minus some. Of roughly 150,000 clones in the sample, around four fifths were seen once. Source material: PBMCs or T cells enriched from blood (not recorded which). These receptors were collected from a woman between 35 and 50 years old who had recovered from COVID-19.

By its share, this clone is medium-sized. The chain is built from TRBV6-2 or TRBV6-3 and TRBJ1-2; no clear D gene. V gave up 0 bases and J gave up 2 bases, with 16 bases separating them. Germline V CDR1 and CDR2: MNHEY, SVGEGT. This CDR3 spans 17 amino acids. The CDR3 coding sequence is TGTGCCAGCAGTTACTCGCCGACAACTCTTTCGAACTATGGCTACACCTTC. Protein: CASSYSPTTLSNYGYTF.

This clone has a handful of counts. The chain employs TRBV5-1 and TRBJ1-1, with a tentative D call TRBD1 (6 bases). The V end lost 0 bases, the J end lost 1 base, and 16 bases lay between the germline ends. The CDR3 totals 17 residues. CDR1 and CDR2 from the germline V gene are SGHRS and YFSETQ. CDR3 loop: CASSLAGHSGGNTEAFF. CDR3 nucleotides: TGCGCCAGCAGCTTGGCGGGACACTCGGGGGGGAACACTGAAGCTTTCTTT. Complete variable domain (other parts from reference TRBV5-1 and TRBJ1-1): KAGVTQTPRYLIKTRGQQVTLSCSPISGHRSVSWYQQTPGQGLQFLFEYFSETQRNKGNFPGRFSGRQFSNSRSEMNVSTLELGDSALYLCASSLAGHSGGNTEAFFGQGTRLTVV.

The CDR3 loop is CASSATGTVSNQPQHF. DNA of the CDR3: TGTGCCAGTAGTGCCACCGGGACAGTTAGCAATCAGCCCCAGCATTTT. The J gene is TRBJ1-5, the V gene TRBV19; 7 nucleotides align to TRBD1. Germline trimming cut 5 bases from V and 0 bases from J; bases unmatched to any gene: 7. CDR3 length equals 16 residues. Germline V gene data show CDR1 as LNHDA and CDR2 as SQIVND (reference sequence).

This chain connects TRBV4-1 to TRBJ2-1, with no clear D. Trimming pared 1 base from V and 5 bases from J, leaving 9 bases between. The CDR3 covers 14 residues. Per germline, CDR1 MGHRA and CDR2 YSYEKL. CDR3 in amino acids: CASSQVQTHNEQFF. CDR3 nucleotides: TGCGCCAGCAGCCAAGTGCAGACTCACAATGAGCAGTTCTTC.

The V gene is TRBV6-5, the J gene TRBJ1-1; D is unclear. Germline CDR1 MNHEY, CDR2 SVGAGI. The CDR3 totals 14 residues. V was pared by 2 bases and J by 1 base, with 8 bases between. In DNA form, the CDR3 reads TGTGCCAGCAGTTACAGTCGGGGGAACACTGAAGCTTTCTTT. Its translation is CASSYSRGNTEAFF.

This clone was observed at least ten times. This sequence joins TRBV4-1 and TRBJ2-3; D remains ambiguous. Germline CDR1 and CDR2: MGHRA and YSYEKL. V lost 1 base and J lost 4, with 12 bases in between. The CDR3 runs 15 residues. The CDR3 nucleotides read TGCGCCAGCAGCCAAGGGGCATTCCCCTCAGATACGCAGTATTTT. Residues: CASSQGAFPSDTQYF.

This clone was detected a few times. The chain combines TRBV9 with TRBJ1-1; maybe TRBD1 (5 bases). The germline V gene has CDR1 SGDLS and CDR2 YYNGEE. Between the trimmed V and J ends, which lost 4 bases and 11 bases, there was a span of 21 bases. The CDR3 extends over 14 amino acids. The CDR3 spells CASSPRWEGVRAFF. The CDR3 nucleotides read TGTGCCAGCAGCCCCCGATGGGAAGGGGTCCGGGCTTTCTTT.

The chain carries TRBV12-3 or TRBV12-4 and TRBJ1-4; no definite D call. With 7 bases removed from V and 10 bases from J, the gap between germline ends came to 13 bases. This CDR3 is built from 12 residues. The CDR3 bases are TGTGCCAGCAAAGAGTCGCTCGGAAAACTGTTTTTT. The encoded protein is CASKESLGKLFF.

The genes are TRBV18 and TRBJ2-7; 9 positions agree with TRBD1. The J segment lost 0 bases and the V segment lost 3 bases, leaving 3 bases of the junction unmatched. Germline V gene lookup returns CDR1 KGHSH and CDR2 LQKENI. CDR3 length equals 15 residues. For the CDR3, the DNA is TGTGCCAGCTCACCCGGGACAGGGAACTCCTACGAGCAGTACTTC. Its translation: CASSPGTGNSYEQYF. Drawing the rest from reference TRBV18 and TRBJ2-7, the complete variable domain is NAGVMQNPRHLVRRRGQEARLRCSPMKGHSHVYWYRQLPEEGLKFMVYLQKENIIDESGMPKERFSAEFPKEGPSILRIQQVVRGDSAAYFCASSPGTGNSYEQYFGPGTRLTVT.

Regarding this clone: Other DNA sequences in the sample encode the same CDR3. The chain carries TRBV19 and TRBJ2-1; tentative D call: TRBD1 (6 bases). The germline V gene encodes CDR1 LNHDA and CDR2 SQIVND (reference sequence). The CDR3 sequence is 12 residues long. The V end was cut by 5 bases, the J end by 9 bases, with 11 bases between. CDR3 in amino acids: CASSPGAGEQFF. The CDR3 nucleotides read TGTGCCAGTAGTCCAGGGGCAGGTGAGCAGTTCTTC.

DNA of the CDR3: TGTGCCAGCAGCTTATGGGTTAGCGGGAGCTCCTACAATGAGCAGTTCTTC. As protein: CASSLWVSGSSYNEQFF. The gene calls are TRBV11-2 and TRBJ2-1; 9 bases are a match to TRBD2. CDR1 SGHAT and CDR2 FQNNGV come from the germline V gene. The CDR3 covers 17 residues. V was pared by 2 bases and J by 0 bases, with 5 bases of the junction left unmatched.

The rearrangement joins TRBV11-2 to TRBJ1-1; D is unresolved. The CDR3 is 14 amino acids. Germline V gives CDR1 SGHAT, CDR2 FQNNGV. With 0 bases removed from V and 4 bases from J, the gap between germline ends came to 9 bases. CDR3 DNA sequence: TGTGCCAGCAGCTTAGATCTCCTAATCACTGAAGCTTTCTTT. Amino acids: CASSLDLLITEAFF.

This chain joins TRBV6-5 and TRBJ2-1, with D uncertain. Germline-derived CDR1 and CDR2 are MNHEY and SVGAGI. Trimming took off 7 bases at V and 2 bases at J, with 3 bases between the two ends. This CDR3 spans 11 amino acids. The DNA of the CDR3 is TGTGCCAGCACCGCCTACAATGAGCAGTTCTTC. This gives the protein CASTAYNEQFF.

The V call is TRBV29-1, the J call TRBJ2-3, with 11 positions matching TRBD2. The CDR3 totals 13 residues. V trimming: 6 bases; J trimming: 6 bases; junction bases outside the gene matches: 5. Germline CDR1 SQVTM, CDR2 ANQGSEA. The CDR3 is CSVGTSGRDTQYF. The CDR3 nucleotides are TGCAGCGTCGGGACTAGCGGCAGGGATACGCAGTATTTT.

The rearrangement joins TRBV5-1 to TRBJ2-1; 14 bases align to TRBD2. The CDR3 has 18 amino acids. Germline CDR1 and CDR2: SGHRS and YFSETQ. Trimming at V came to 4 bases and at J to 3 bases, leaving 9 bases not matched to a gene. CDR3 sequence reads: CASSRTTGTSGGYNEQFF. CDR3 coding DNA: TGCGCCAGCAGCAGAACTACCGGGACTAGCGGGGGCTACAATGAGCAGTTCTTC. Full variable domain (rest looked up from reference TRBV5-1 and TRBJ2-1): KAGVTQTPRYLIKTRGQQVTLSCSPISGHRSVSWYQQTPGQGLQFLFEYFSETQRNKGNFPGRFSGRQFSNSRSEMNVSTLELGDSALYLCASSRTTGTSGGYNEQFFGPGTRLTVL.

About this clone itself: At one of its ends the junction is not consistent with the germline gene, which may arise from a read error. The chain joins TRBV4-2 to TRBJ2-7, with a possible D match to TRBD2 (6 bases). CDR1 is LGHNA, CDR2 YNFKEQ, per germline. This CDR3 spans 14 amino acids. CDR3 protein: CASSQDRDSPSAIF. CDR3 DNA: TGTGCCAGCAGCCAAGATCGGGACTCGCCCAGCGCGATCTTC.

V and J are TRBV30 and TRBJ1-2; D may be TRBD1 (5 bases). CDR1 is GTSNPN, CDR2 SVGIG, per germline (reference sequence). V shed 3 bases and J shed 10 bases, with 12 bases lying between them. The CDR3 is made up of 11 amino acids. The CDR3 sequence is CAWRQAHAYTF. CDR3 DNA sequence: TGTGCCTGGAGACAGGCTCATGCCTACACCTTC.

This chain connects TRBV24-1 to TRBJ1-5; 7 nucleotides align to TRBD1. V gave up 8 bases and J gave up 2 bases; unmatched junction bases: 8. CDR1 is KGHDR and CDR2 is SFDVKD in the germline V gene. The CDR3 has 15 amino acids. Here the CDR3 DNA reads TGTGCCACCACACCAGGGGGATCGGGCAATCAGCCCCAGCATTTT. Its translation is CATTPGGSGNQPQHF.

This chain uses TRBV11-2 with TRBJ2-3; TRBD1 agrees at 10 bases. This CDR3 region has 17 residues. The V segment lost 4 bases and the J segment 1 base; nucleotides outside the gene matches: 8. The germline V gene encodes CDR1 SGHAT and CDR2 FQNNGV. CDR3 sequence reads: CASSSYLGTGGTDTQYF. The CDR3 DNA follows: TGTGCCAGCAGCTCATACCTGGGGACAGGGGGCACAGATACGCAGTATTTT.

The rearrangement links TRBV10-2 to TRBJ1-3; TRBD1 agrees at 8 bases. CDR3 length: 14 residues. V dropped 6 bases and J dropped 3; count of bases not matched to a gene: 4. CDR1 is WSHSY, CDR2 SAAADI, per germline. The CDR3 here is CASSDDRGGNTIYF. DNA for the CDR3: TGCGCCAGCAGCGATGACAGGGGTGGAAACACCATATATTTT.

The chain combines TRBV5-1 with TRBJ1-1, with D hard to call. V was pared by 3 bases and J by 5 bases, with 11 bases between. In germline, CDR1 is SGHRS, CDR2 YFSETQ. The CDR3 is 13 residues long. The CDR3 spells CASSYTDNTEAFF. The DNA of the CDR3 is TGCGCCAGCAGCTATACTGACAATACTGAAGCTTTCTTT.

V gene TRBV2 combines with J gene TRBJ2-7; possibly TRBD2 for D (5 bases). CDR1 is SNHLY, CDR2 FYNNEI, per germline. There are 14 residues in the CDR3. V was clipped by 4 bases and J by 1 base, with 11 bases between them. CDR3 loop: CASSAGLGSYEQYF. The CDR3 bases are TGTGCCAGCAGTGCGGGATTGGGGTCCTACGAGCAGTACTTC.

This chain connects TRBV27 to TRBJ1-2, with D possibly TRBD1 on 5 matching bases. CDR1 and CDR2 from the germline V gene are MNHEY and SMNVEV (reference sequence). Trimming removed 3 bases at V and 7 bases at J, with 15 bases between. The CDR3 is 14 amino acids. CDR3 residues: CASSFSPRGGGYTF. The CDR3 nucleotides are TGTGCCAGCAGTTTCTCCCCCCGCGGGGGTGGCTACACCTTC.

This clone has only a few counts. The chain combines TRBV4-1 with TRBJ1-1, with a tentative D call TRBD1 (6 bases). CDR3 length: 15 amino acids. CDR1 is MGHRA, CDR2 YSYEKL, per germline. Trimming cost V 0 bases and J 0 bases, with 8 bases left between them. CDR3 loop: CASSQEGQVNTEAFF. The CDR3 DNA reads as TGCGCCAGCAGCCAAGAGGGACAAGTGAACACTGAAGCTTTCTTT.

This chain joins TRBV27 and TRBJ1-6; possible D gene TRBD1, 5 bases. The CDR3 has 13 residues. The germline CDR1 and CDR2 sequences are MNHEY and SMNVEV (reference sequence). Between the trimmed V and J ends, which lost 2 bases and 13 bases, there was a span of 12 bases. CDR3 DNA: TGTGCCAGCAGTTTAGGGGCAGCCTCGCCCCTCCACTTT. It encodes CASSLGAASPLHF.

This chain connects TRBV18 to TRBJ1-1, with 7 nucleotides matching TRBD1. Germline trimming cut 2 bases from V and 6 bases from J; bases unmatched to any gene: 3. This CDR3 has 13 amino acids. The germline gives CDR1 KGHSH, CDR2 LQKENI. CDR3 residues: CASSPGTVSEAFF. The CDR3 bases are TGTGCCAGCTCACCAGGGACAGTCTCTGAAGCTTTCTTT. The variable domain in full, completed from reference TRBV18 and TRBJ1-1, reads NAGVMQNPRHLVRRRGQEARLRCSPMKGHSHVYWYRQLPEEGLKFMVYLQKENIIDESGMPKERFSAEFPKEGPSILRIQQVVRGDSAAYFCASSPGTVSEAFFGQGTRLTVV.

This rearrangement joins TRBV5-1 to TRBJ2-3; 12 nucleotides match TRBD2. The CDR3 runs 18 residues. CDR1 SGHRS and CDR2 YFSETQ come from the germline V gene. V shed 4 bases, J shed 1 base, and the junction held 10 bases outside the gene matches. The CDR3 protein is CASSPRLAGAHRTDTQYF. The CDR3 nucleotides read TGCGCCAGCAGCCCCCGACTAGCGGGAGCCCACCGCACAGATACGCAGTATTTT.